This T cell receptor beta chain was profiled in a study of shared clonotypes between healthy human individuals. Study-wide background: Each donor had three CD4 naive, three CD4 memory, two CD8 naive and one CD8 memory plate.

Per the germline V gene, CDR1 is SGHDT and CDR2 is YYEEEE. This CDR3 is built from 14 residues. With V trimmed by 4 bases and J by 4 bases, 5 bases remained unmatched. Profiling relied on immunoSEQ multiplex PCR, and the TCRdb table lists in-frame clones only, not all of them. The sample lists approximately 940,000 clones, 76% seen once, with around 1.5% in the top ten. The sequenced sample was memory CD4+ T cells sorted from blood. Indicated subset: CD45RA-negative fraction. The source is a man aged 18 to 30 in good health. The gene calls are TRBV5-6 and TRBJ1-2; 9 nucleotides line up with TRBD1. The CDR3 loop is CASSVNRGLYGYTF. The CDR3 bases are TGTGCCAGCAGCGTGAACAGGGGGCTCTATGGCTACACCTTC.